This entry lists 27 T cell receptor beta chains sequenced from one sample in a study of blood T cell repertoires in COVID-19. TCRdb keeps only in-frame clones here, not all; method: immunoSEQ multiplex PCR. The sample includes a few hundred thousand clones, approximately 89% of them seen just once. Sequenced sample: peripheral blood. These receptors came from a woman aged 25-40 years with COVID-19, enrolled during active disease.

This clone was picked up a small number of times. CDR3 residues: CASSQGGWTGELFF. The CDR3 region has the DNA TGCGCCAGCAGCCAAGGGGGCTGGACCGGGGAGCTGTTTTTT. V gene TRBV4-1 combines with J gene TRBJ2-2; D is perhaps TRBD1 (5 bases). V gave up 1 base and J gave up 5 bases, with 8 bases separating them. CDR1 is MGHRA, CDR2 YSYEKL, per germline. The CDR3 sequence is 14 residues long.

The CDR3 DNA sequence: TGTGCCAGTAGTATAATCTCTCCAGGGGGCGCTTGGTCCACTGGCTACACCTTC. This encodes CASSIISPGGAWSTGYTF. The V call is TRBV19, the J call TRBJ1-2; 8 nucleotides align to TRBD1. J gave up 7 bases and V 2 bases, and 18 bases lay outside the gene matches. Germline V gives CDR1 LNHDA, CDR2 SQIVND (reference sequence). The CDR3 is 18 residues long.

The chain combines TRBV18 with TRBJ2-2, with D possibly being TRBD2 (6 bases). Per the germline V gene, CDR1 is KGHSH and CDR2 is LQKENI. This CDR3 spans 15 amino acids. Deletions cut 8 bases from V and 3 bases from J, with 16 bases between. CDR3 sequence reads: CASAIAVMDTGELFF. In nucleotides, the CDR3 is TGTGCCAGCGCTATAGCGGTGATGGACACCGGGGAGCTGTTTTTT.

The chain recombines TRBV5-6 with TRBJ2-7, with 9 bases lining up with TRBD1. There are 18 residues in the CDR3. The junction had 14 bases not matched to a gene; V was cut back by 0 bases and J by 4 bases. Germline V gene data show CDR1 as SGHDT and CDR2 as YYEEEE. CDR3 residues: CASSLGAAGTGFKYEQYF. For the CDR3, the DNA is TGTGCCAGCAGCTTGGGGGCCGCCGGGACAGGGTTCAAGTACGAGCAGTACTTC.

The rearrangement joins TRBV10-3 to TRBJ2-5; 7 nucleotides align to TRBD2. V trimming: 5 bases; J trimming: 8 bases; junction bases outside the gene matches: 5. CDR3 length equals 12 residues. CDR1 is ENHRY and CDR2 is SYGVKD in the germline V gene. The CDR3 region has the DNA TGTGCCATCAGTCGTAGCGGGTCCACCCAGTACTTC. This gives the protein CAISRSGSTQYF.

The rearrangement joins TRBV6-5 to TRBJ2-1; the D gene is possibly TRBD1 (5 bases). V shed 2 bases and J shed 0 bases, with 8 bases lying between them. Germline-derived CDR1 and CDR2 are MNHEY and SVGAGI. This CDR3 has 15 amino acids. The CDR3 loop is CASSYGASSYNEQFF. The CDR3 DNA sequence: TGTGCCAGCAGTTACGGGGCTAGCTCCTACAATGAGCAGTTCTTC.

The chain uses TRBV6-4 and TRBJ2-7, with 9 nucleotides matching TRBD2. Germline lookup yields CDR1 MRHNA and CDR2 SNTAGT. This CDR3 is built from 16 residues. V was pared by 2 bases and J by 1 base, with 6 bases of the junction left unmatched. The CDR3 sequence is CASSDDWLAGSYEQYF. CDR3 nucleotide sequence: TGTGCCAGCAGTGACGATTGGCTAGCGGGATCCTACGAGCAGTACTTC.

The chain couples TRBV28 to TRBJ2-7, with a tentative D call TRBD1 (6 bases). The CDR3 runs 13 residues. Trimming left V 6 bases short and J 3 bases short, with 12 bases between. Germline V gene sequence: CDR1 MDHEN, CDR2 SYDVKM. The CDR3 loop reads CASRSTGGYEQYF. In nucleotides, the CDR3 is TGTGCCAGCAGGTCGACAGGCGGCTACGAGCAGTACTTC.

The genes are TRBV27 and TRBJ2-1; D gene ambiguous. Germline V gene data show CDR1 as MNHEY and CDR2 as SMNVEV (reference sequence). The CDR3 spans 13 residues. With 6 bases removed from V and 8 bases from J, the gap between germline ends came to 14 bases. Here the CDR3 reads CASRASSEYEQFF. The CDR3, as DNA: TGTGCCAGCAGAGCCTCTAGTGAGTATGAGCAGTTCTTC.

This chain uses TRBV5-4 with TRBJ1-5, with 7 bases matching TRBD1. The CDR3 spans 14 residues. CDR1 is SGHNT and CDR2 is YYREEE in the germline V gene (reference sequence). V shed 4 bases, J shed 4 bases, and the junction held 5 bases outside the gene matches. CDR3 DNA sequence: TGTGCCAGCAGCCGAGGGACAGTTAATCAGCCCCAGCATTTT. Protein sequence: CASSRGTVNQPQHF.

The chain uses TRBV27 and TRBJ2-1; 8 bases agree with TRBD2. Germline V gives CDR1 MNHEY, CDR2 SMNVEV (reference sequence). Trimming at V came to 5 bases and at J to 4 bases, leaving 10 bases not matched to a gene. This CDR3 comprises 16 residues. The CDR3 spells CASSPSSGEGYNEQFF. For the CDR3, the DNA is TGTGCCAGCAGTCCAAGTAGCGGGGAAGGATACAATGAGCAGTTCTTC.

This clone has just one count. The V and J genes are TRBV7-3 and TRBJ2-7, with 12 bases identical to TRBD2. V dropped 3 bases and J dropped 6; count of bases not matched to a gene: 6. This CDR3 contains 15 residues. Germline CDR1 reads SGHTA; CDR2 reads FQGTGA. CDR3 amino acids: CASSLRTSGKGEQYF. In DNA form, the CDR3 reads TGTGCCAGCAGCTTGCGGACTAGCGGGAAGGGCGAGCAGTACTTC.

Concerning this clone itself: This specimen includes other DNA sequences encoding the same CDR3. The genes are TRBV6-1 and TRBJ2-7; the match to TRBD2 covers 14 bases. Germline V gene data show CDR1 as MNHNS and CDR2 as SASEGT. The ends lost 3 bases at V and 2 bases at J; junction bases unmatched: 0. This CDR3 is built from 15 residues. This chain's CDR3 is CASSEGLAGAYEQYF. Written as DNA, the CDR3 is TGTGCCAGCAGTGAGGGACTAGCGGGAGCCTACGAGCAGTACTTC.

This rearrangement joins TRBV9 to TRBJ2-1, with D possibly being TRBD2 (6 bases). Trimming left V 0 bases short and J 7 bases short, with 17 bases between. Germline CDR1 is SGDLS and CDR2 is YYNGEE. The CDR3 covers 16 residues. The CDR3 sequence is CASSVAPTGVGNEQFF. In DNA form, the CDR3 reads TGTGCCAGCAGCGTAGCTCCCACGGGAGTAGGAAATGAGCAGTTCTTC.

The chain carries TRBV30 and TRBJ2-7; 9 bases line up with TRBD1. The CDR3 has 13 amino acids. After removal of 3 bases from V and 2 bases from J, the junction contained 2 bases not matched to a gene. Germline CDR1 is GTSNPN and CDR2 is SVGIG (reference sequence). The CDR3 here is CAWSWDRAYEQYF. The CDR3 DNA reads TGTGCCTGGAGCTGGGACAGGGCCTACGAGCAGTACTTC.

The rearrangement uses TRBV15 and TRBJ2-7; D possibly corresponds to TRBD1 (5 bases). V was shortened by 3 bases and J by 3 bases, with 9 bases between the two germline ends. CDR1 is LNHNV and CDR2 is YYDKDF in the germline V gene (reference sequence). This CDR3 has 13 amino acids. CDR3 in amino acids: CATSSSQGYEQYF. In DNA form, the CDR3 reads TGTGCCACCAGCAGCTCCCAGGGCTACGAGCAGTACTTC.

The genes are TRBV10-2 and TRBJ2-2, with 12 bases that match TRBD2. The V and J ends lost 8 bases and 5 bases, in that order; junction bases with no gene match: 6. This CDR3 spans 15 amino acids. Germline CDR1 reads WSHSY; CDR2 reads SAAADI. In DNA, the CDR3 is TGCGCCAGCGCCGGCGGACTAGCGGGAACCGGGGAGCTGTTTTTT. It encodes CASAGGLAGTGELFF.

The chain recombines TRBV30 with TRBJ1-2; no clear D. This CDR3 comprises 12 residues. The V end was cut by 2 bases, the J end by 0 bases, with 4 bases between. Germline CDR1 and CDR2: GTSNPN and SVGIG (reference sequence). DNA for the CDR3: TGTGCCTGGAGTACACCTAACTATGGCTACACCTTC. This sequence encodes CAWSTPNYGYTF.

The rearrangement uses TRBV12-3 or TRBV12-4 and TRBJ2-7; TRBD1 aligns across 7 bases. Germline trimming cut 5 bases from V and 2 bases from J; bases unmatched to any gene: 3. This CDR3 region has 13 residues. CDR3 sequence (DNA): TGTGCCAGCAGTCCTCAGGGGGCCTACGAGCAGTACTTC. Translated: CASSPQGAYEQYF.

The genes are TRBV18 and TRBJ2-7; D perhaps matches TRBD1 (6 bases). Trimming cost V 3 bases and J 10 bases, with 13 bases left between them. The germline V gene encodes CDR1 KGHSH and CDR2 LQKENI. The CDR3 runs to 12 residues. The CDR3 coding sequence is TGTGCCAGCTCACCGGGGGCGGTAGATCAGTACTTC. Translated: CASSPGAVDQYF.

The chain employs TRBV2 and TRBJ1-2, with a tentative D call TRBD1 (6 bases). The CDR3 runs to 14 residues. V lost 0 bases, J lost 8 bases, and 13 bases lay in between. Germline lookup yields CDR1 SNHLY and CDR2 FYNNEI. This chain's CDR3 is CASSEALHREGYTF. The CDR3 coding sequence is TGTGCCAGCAGTGAAGCGCTTCACAGGGAAGGCTACACCTTC.

This chain joins TRBV10-3 and TRBJ1-2, with a tentative D call TRBD1 (5 bases). CDR1 is ENHRY, CDR2 SYGVKD, per germline. Trimming cost V 0 bases and J 7 bases, with 18 bases left between them. The CDR3 is 16 residues long. CDR3 amino acids: CAISESTGRVVVGYTF. CDR3 DNA: TGTGCCATCAGTGAGTCGACCGGCAGGGTTGTGGTTGGCTACACCTTC.

The V gene is TRBV9, the J gene TRBJ1-2; maybe TRBD1 (5 bases). Germline values: CDR1 SGDLS, CDR2 YYNGEE. V was shortened by 0 bases and J by 5 bases, with 11 bases between the two germline ends. The CDR3 totals 14 residues. Here the CDR3 reads CASSVGVTVYGYTF. The CDR3 DNA sequence: TGTGCCAGCAGCGTAGGTGTGACAGTTTATGGCTACACCTTC.

This clone was recorded once. V usage is TRBV27 and J usage is TRBJ2-3; possible D gene TRBD1, 6 bases. Germline V gives CDR1 MNHEY, CDR2 SMNVEV (reference sequence). This CDR3 comprises 16 residues. Between the trimmed V and J ends, which lost 0 bases and 6 bases, there was a span of 16 bases. For the CDR3, the DNA is TGTGCCAGCAGTTTATCGTGGCAGGGGAGTGGGGATACGCAGTATTTT. Protein: CASSLSWQGSGDTQYF.

This clone was found a few times. CDR3 region: CASSAGLAADTQYF. DNA of the CDR3: TGTGCCAGCAGTGCGGGACTAGCGGCGGATACGCAGTATTTT. J is TRBJ2-3 and V is TRBV6-4; 11 bases map to TRBD2. Germline V gene sequence: CDR1 MRHNA, CDR2 SNTAGT. The CDR3 spans 14 residues. V was pared by 4 bases and J by 6 bases, with 3 bases of the junction left unmatched.

This clone was seen a few times. This rearrangement joins TRBV12-3 or TRBV12-4 to TRBJ1-1; unclear D gene. Trimming removed 5 bases at V and 0 bases at J, with 7 bases between. The CDR3 has 13 residues. The CDR3 DNA reads as TGTGCCAGCAGTGTGACTGTGAACACTGAAGCTTTCTTT. This gives the protein CASSVTVNTEAFF.

This chain uses TRBV6-5 with TRBJ1-4; no definite D call. The V and J ends lost 6 bases and 12 bases respectively, with 11 bases between them. The CDR3 has 11 residues. Germline CDR1 reads MNHEY; CDR2 reads SVGAGI. CDR3 DNA sequence: TGTGCCAGCAGCCGCGGGGTAGAACTGTTTTTT. It encodes CASSRGVELFF.